A selection of T cell receptor beta chains follows, all from one sample in a study of blood T cell repertoires in COVID-19. Only in-frame clones appear in the TCRdb table, and some are missing; sequencing was by immunoSEQ multiplex PCR. The data show more than 150,000 clones, roughly 89% seen once. Sample: peripheral blood. These receptors came from a woman aged 70-85 years with COVID-19, enrolled during active disease. Both conserved end residues are part of each CDR3. The D gene is left open where the match is weak. Clone size is given for some rows only: seen once, a few or many times, or a class if the clone is expanded.

>TRBV27|TRBJ2-7|.|few
TGTGCCAGCAGTTTGGGGGGCAGGGGGAGATACGAGCAGTACTTC
CASSLGGRGRYEQYF
>TRBV30|TRBJ1-4|.|.
TGTGCCTGGAGTGTGGGGCGTGTTAATGAAAAACTGTTTTTT
CAWSVGRVNEKLFF
>TRBV2|TRBJ1-1|.|.
TGTGCCAGCAGGCGGAATATGAACACTGAAGCTTTCTTT
CASRRNMNTEAFF
>TRBV28|TRBJ2-7|TRBD1|.
TGTGCCAGCAGTTTCCCACTATGGGACAGTACCTACGAGCAGTACTTC
CASSFPLWDSTYEQYF
>TRBV4-3|TRBJ2-1|.|.
TGCGCCAGCAGCCAAGAATCCGGGGGTGGTAATGAGCAGTTCTTC
CASSQESGGGNEQFF
>TRBV10-2|TRBJ2-7|TRBD1|.
TGCGCCAGCAGTGAGACGGGACAGATATACGAGCAGTACTTC
CASSETGQIYEQYF
>TRBV4-3|TRBJ2-3|TRBD2|.
TGCGCCAGCAGCCAAGATCTTAGCGGGGTTAACACAGATACGCAGTATTTT
CASSQDLSGVNTDTQYF
>TRBV11-3|TRBJ2-3|TRBD2|.
TGTGCCAGCAGCTGGCTAACCGGGACTAGCGGGAGGGCCTCGGCAGATACGCAGTATTTT
CASSWLTGTSGRASADTQYF
>TRBV5-4|TRBJ2-5|TRBD2|.
TGTGCCAGCAGCGGACTAGCCGAAGGGCAAGAGACCCAGTACTTC
CASSGLAEGQETQYF
>TRBV12-3/TRBV12-4|TRBJ2-1|.|.
TGTGCCAGCAGAGACACTGGGAATGAGCAGTTCTTC
CASRDTGNEQFF
>TRBV6-1|TRBJ2-3|TRBD2|.
TGTGCCAGCAGTGTAAATCTAGCGGGTGCTTTCGGTACGCAGTATTTT
CASSVNLAGAFGTQYF
>TRBV5-5|TRBJ1-5|TRBD1|.
TGTGCCAGCAGCTTGGAGGGACAGGATTATCAGCCCCAGCATTTT
CASSLEGQDYQPQHF
>TRBV21-1|TRBJ1-5|.|.
TGTGCCAGCCGAATGGAGTTCCCGATGAGGAATCAGCCCCAGCATTTT
CASRMEFPMRNQPQHF
>TRBV19|TRBJ2-1|.|.
TGTGCCAGTAGTTCCCCCAGGGGACAAGGCTACAATGAGCAGTTCTTC
CASSSPRGQGYNEQFF
>TRBV10-3|TRBJ2-1|.|.
TGTGCCATCTCTTCAGGAGGCGACGCCACAAATGAGCAGTTCTTC
CAISSGGDATNEQFF
>TRBV10-3|TRBJ2-5|.|.
TGTGCCATCAGTGAGTCGTCGCGCCAAGAGACCCAGTACTTC
CAISESSRQETQYF
>TRBV7-3|TRBJ2-1|TRBD2|.
TGTGCCAGCAGCCTCCAGGCGGGAGGCGGGTACAATGAGCAGTTCTTC
CASSLQAGGGYNEQFF
>TRBV12-3/TRBV12-4|TRBJ1-1|.|.
TGTGCCAGCAGTTTACAGATAAACACTGAAGCTTTCTTT
CASSLQINTEAFF
>TRBV24-1|TRBJ2-1|TRBD2|once
TGTGCCACCAGTGATCCGACTAGCGGGAGTTCCTACAATGAGCAGTTCTTC
CATSDPTSGSSYNEQFF
>TRBV18|TRBJ2-2|TRBD2|.
TGTGCCAGCTCACCGGGACTAGCGGGTGTCGGGGAGCTGTTTTTT
CASSPGLAGVGELFF
>TRBV24-1|TRBJ2-5|.|.
TGTGCCACCAGTGATCCACTCGAACCTTTGCAGACCCAGTACTTC
CATSDPLEPLQTQYF
>TRBV28|TRBJ2-1|.|.
TGTGCCAGCAGTAAGGGAGATAACAATGAGCAGTTCTTC
CASSKGDNNEQFF
>TRBV10-3|TRBJ1-5|.|once
TGTGCCATCAGTGAAGAAGCTTATAATCAGCCCCAGCATTTT
CAISEEAYNQPQHF
>TRBV12-5|TRBJ1-2|.|.
TGTGCTAGTGGTTTGTCGGGACTGCCTAACTATGGCTACACCTTC
CASGLSGLPNYGYTF
>TRBV19|TRBJ2-2|.|many
TGTGCCAGTAGAACCCGGGGAAGCAGGAGTAGAACCGGGGAGCTGTTTTTT
CASRTRGSRSRTGELFF
>TRBV24-1|TRBJ1-2|.|.
TGTGCCACCAGTGAGAGATTCCGGGACTATGGCTACACCTTC
CATSERFRDYGYTF
>TRBV28|TRBJ1-5|TRBD1|.
TGTGCCAGCAGTTTGGTCCTTGGACAGGCGCAACAGCCCCAGCATTTT
CASSLVLGQAQQPQHF
>TRBV24-1|TRBJ2-7|TRBD2|.
TGTGCCACCAGACTAGCGGGAGTCTACGAGCAGTACTTC
CATRLAGVYEQYF
>TRBV11-3|TRBJ2-1|TRBD2|.
TGTGCCAGCAGCCCTAGCGGGAACCTACACAATGAGCAGTTCTTC
CASSPSGNLHNEQFF
>TRBV4-1|TRBJ2-7|TRBD2|.
TGCGCCAGCAGCCAAGAGTTGACTAGCGGGAGCAACGAGCAGTACTTC
CASSQELTSGSNEQYF
>TRBV12-3/TRBV12-4|TRBJ1-1|.|.
TGTGCCAGCAGTAGGACAGACACTGAAGCTTTCTTT
CASSRTDTEAFF
>TRBV27|TRBJ1-5|TRBD1|.
TGTGCCAGCAGCCCCAGGACAGGGCTGTCCTATCAGCCCCAGCATTTT
CASSPRTGLSYQPQHF
>TRBV11-3|TRBJ2-7|.|.
TGTGCCAGCAGCTCAAATCACGAGCAGTACTTC
CASSSNHEQYF
>TRBV9|TRBJ1-2|TRBD1|few
TGTGCCAGCAGCCCTAGACAGGGCTTCTATGGCTACACCTTC
CASSPRQGFYGYTF
>TRBV6-1|TRBJ1-5|.|.
TGTGCCAGCAGTGAAGCGTTGACAGACTATCAGCCCCAGCATTTT
CASSEALTDYQPQHF
>TRBV11-3|TRBJ2-7|.|.
TGTGCCAGCAGCCCCCAACAGACTAGTCTCGAGCAGTACTTC
CASSPQQTSLEQYF
>TRBV11-3|TRBJ2-5|.|once
TGTGCCAGCAGCTTAAGTCTAGGGGGGAGGGCCGCGGAGACCCAGTACTTC
CASSLSLGGRAAETQYF
>TRBV27|TRBJ1-1|.|.
TGTGCCAGCAGTTTGCTACCCTACAGGGCAGACAGAAACACTGAAGCTTTCTTT
CASSLLPYRADRNTEAFF
>TRBV11-2|TRBJ1-3|.|many
TGTGCCAGCAGCTTAAGGGGGTCCGATGGAAACACCATATATTTT
CASSLRGSDGNTIYF
>TRBV28|TRBJ1-4|TRBD1|.
TGTGCCAGCAGTTTATATGGACAGGGAAATGAAAAACTGTTTTTT
CASSLYGQGNEKLFF
>TRBV6-5|TRBJ2-1|TRBD2|.
TGTGTTGTTGGGACTAGACTTAGTTGGCAGTTCTTC
CVVGTRLSWQFF
>TRBV4-2|TRBJ2-7|TRBD2|.
TGTGCCAGCAGCCAAGATGCGGGGGGGTTTTACGAGCAGTACTTC
CASSQDAGGFYEQYF
>TRBV27|TRBJ2-7|TRBD1|.
TGTGCCAGCAGTTGGGACAGGGGGGTTAAGGGCTACGAGCAGTACTTC
CASSWDRGVKGYEQYF
>TRBV28|TRBJ1-4|.|.
TGTGCCAGCAGTTTTGGAGGGTCGACTAATGAAAAACTGTTTTTT
CASSFGGSTNEKLFF
>TRBV19|TRBJ1-2|TRBD1|.
TGTGCCAGTAGTTTCCCGGGACAGCAAGGGAGTTTGTTTGGCTACACCTTC
CASSFPGQQGSLFGYTF
>TRBV30|TRBJ2-5|.|.
TGTGCCTGGATAGGGACTGCCGAAGAGACCCAGTACTTC
CAWIGTAEETQYF
>TRBV15|TRBJ1-6|TRBD1|.
TGTGCCACCAGCAGAGATCGGCAGGGGGCCCTCCACTTT
CATSRDRQGALHF
>TRBV2|TRBJ1-3|.|.
TGTGCCAGCAGTGAAAGTACAGGGTCTGGAAACACCATATATTTT
CASSESTGSGNTIYF
>TRBV5-4|TRBJ2-7|TRBD2|.
TGTGCCAGCAGCTTCTGGGCGGGAGGGATCCGTGACGAGCAGTACTTC
CASSFWAGGIRDEQYF
>TRBV9|TRBJ2-7|TRBD2|.
TGTGCCAGCAGCGTAGGACTAGCGGGAGTAGTCCCCTACGAGCAGTACTTC
CASSVGLAGVVPYEQYF
>TRBV3-1/TRBV3-2|TRBJ2-1|.|.
TGTGCCAGCAGCCAAGAGTGGACAAACAATGAGCAGTTCTTC
CASSQEWTNNEQFF
>TRBV6-5|TRBJ2-3|.|.
TGTGCCAGCAGTTCAGCGGAAAGTACAGATACGCAGTATTTT
CASSSAESTDTQYF
>TRBV5-6|TRBJ2-3|.|.
TGTGCCAGCAGCTTTGGGTCGGGAACTAGCACAGATACGCAGTATTTT
CASSFGSGTSTDTQYF
>TRBV5-1|TRBJ1-2|TRBD1|.
TGCGCCAGCAGCGAGGGACAGGGCAACTATGGCTACACCTTC
CASSEGQGNYGYTF
>TRBV15|TRBJ2-3|TRBD2|.
TGTGCCACCAGCAGAGATATGCGGGAGGGCACAGATACGCAGTATTTT
CATSRDMREGTDTQYF
>TRBV11-3|TRBJ1-6|TRBD1|.
TGTGCCAGCAGCCCTCGAGGGGGCACCTATAATTCACCCCTCCACTTT
CASSPRGGTYNSPLHF
>TRBV30|TRBJ1-4|.|.
TGTGCCTGCCGAATTGCTAGGGGAGAAAAACTGTTTTTT
CACRIARGEKLFF
>TRBV5-1|TRBJ2-1|.|.
TGCGCCAGCAGCCAGCGGGTCGATTTGGCTGAGCAGTTCTTC
CASSQRVDLAEQFF
>TRBV12-3/TRBV12-4|TRBJ1-6|TRBD1|few
TGTGCCAGCAGCTCCGACAGGGACTCACCCCTCCACTTT
CASSSDRDSPLHF
>TRBV21-1|TRBJ1-2|.|few
TGTGCCAGCAGCAATGTCCACAGGGGGATCCCCTATGGCTACACCTTC
CASSNVHRGIPYGYTF